The text below deals with one TCR beta chain. The record originates from a study of blood T cell repertoires in COVID-19. Study background: Sites in the United States, Italy and Spain provided acute and convalescent COVID-19 samples. The cDNA or gDNA used as material had been derived from T cells, B-cell-depleted T cells, or PBMCs.

Per the study methods: Reference gene primer amplification gave nucleated cell count estimates. Sequenced by immunoSEQ multiplex PCR; TCRdb stores in-frame clones only, minus some. That table is the source of V, J and clone size, and D and trimming were worked out from the DNA. The table includes roughly 260,000 clones, more than 70% detected once. Sequencing was performed on peripheral blood. This TCR derives from a woman between 50 and 59 years old with acute or convalescent COVID-19.

The CDR3 DNA follows: TGTGCCAGCAGGCCTAGCGGGCAAGAGACCCAGTACTTC. This codes for CASRPSGQETQYF. The chain employs TRBV27 and TRBJ2-5; 8 bases align to TRBD2. The CDR3 totals 13 residues. Germline CDR1 MNHEY, CDR2 SMNVEV (reference sequence). The trim removed 6 bases at V and 2 bases at J, leaving 2 bases unmatched.